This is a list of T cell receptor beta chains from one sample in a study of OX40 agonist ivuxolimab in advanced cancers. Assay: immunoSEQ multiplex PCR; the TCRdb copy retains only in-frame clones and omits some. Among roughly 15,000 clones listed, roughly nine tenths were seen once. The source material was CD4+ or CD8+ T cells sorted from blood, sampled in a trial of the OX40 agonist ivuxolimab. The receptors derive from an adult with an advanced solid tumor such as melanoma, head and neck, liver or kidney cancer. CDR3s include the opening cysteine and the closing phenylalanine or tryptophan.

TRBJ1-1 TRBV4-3 CASSHARGLNTEAFF
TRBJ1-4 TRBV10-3 CAISEFGGRRSNEKLFF
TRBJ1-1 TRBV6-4 CASSYSMNTEAFF
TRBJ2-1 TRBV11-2 CASSLERTRNEQFF
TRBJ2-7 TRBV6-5 CASTLGLPYEQYF
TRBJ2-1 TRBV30 CAWSGGAKNQQFF
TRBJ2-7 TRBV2 CASSEAPGSYEQYF
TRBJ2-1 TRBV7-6 CASSPTLSGGYEQFF
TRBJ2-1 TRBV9 CASSVDGGDEQFF
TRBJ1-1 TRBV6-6 CASNQGPTEAFF
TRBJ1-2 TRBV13 CASSNLKQGAYYGYTF
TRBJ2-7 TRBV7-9 CASSARTGPAGRSYEQYF
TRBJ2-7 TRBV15 CATSRDGHESYEQYF
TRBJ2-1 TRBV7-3 CASSLRAGAPYNEQFF
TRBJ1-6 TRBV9 CASSVGTGSLNSPLHF
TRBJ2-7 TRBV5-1 CASSLGDRVSYEQYF
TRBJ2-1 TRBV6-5 CASSHPGAYNEQFF
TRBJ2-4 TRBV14 CASSHGPLGKNIQYF
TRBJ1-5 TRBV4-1 CASSQLARLNQPQHF
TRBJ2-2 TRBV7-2 CASSLTASTSGGPGELFF
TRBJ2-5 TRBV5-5 CASSLRLAGGPGPETQYF
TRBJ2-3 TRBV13 CASSPRDSTSTDTQYF
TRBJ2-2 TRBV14 CASSRLDSRHTGELFF
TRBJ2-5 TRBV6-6 CASSYPGTEETQYF
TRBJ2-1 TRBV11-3 CASSPWGQGLTSGSSNEQFF
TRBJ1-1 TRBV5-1 CASSPDGGGGTEAFF
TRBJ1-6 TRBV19 CASSISNDIGASLHF